Listed here is a single T cell receptor (beta chain). What it recognizes is unknown. Reverse transcription of all isolated RNA meant that expressed TCRB transcripts were sequenced. Assay used: immunoSEQ multiplex PCR; TCRdb lists only in-frame clones, some missing. This table has more than 250,000 clones, approximately 20% appearing once. Per the germline V gene, CDR1 is SGHTA and CDR2 is FQGNSA. V lost 3 bases to trimming and J lost 2 bases; unmatched junction nucleotides: 4. This CDR3 region has 14 residues. This sample stems from a study of beta chain features in type 1 diabetes. Study-wide findings and caveats: In every one of the four CD4+ subsets, TCRB CDR3s were moderately but significantly shorter in Type 1 diabetes patients.

The sequenced material came from naive CD4+ T cells from blood. The TCR comes from a woman in her thirties or forties with type 1 diabetes. The genes are TRBV7-2 and TRBJ2-7; 7 nucleotides line up with TRBD1. CDR3 in amino acids: CASSFTGATYEQYF. The CDR3 DNA sequence: TGTGCCAGCAGCTTCACAGGGGCCACCTACGAGCAGTACTTC.